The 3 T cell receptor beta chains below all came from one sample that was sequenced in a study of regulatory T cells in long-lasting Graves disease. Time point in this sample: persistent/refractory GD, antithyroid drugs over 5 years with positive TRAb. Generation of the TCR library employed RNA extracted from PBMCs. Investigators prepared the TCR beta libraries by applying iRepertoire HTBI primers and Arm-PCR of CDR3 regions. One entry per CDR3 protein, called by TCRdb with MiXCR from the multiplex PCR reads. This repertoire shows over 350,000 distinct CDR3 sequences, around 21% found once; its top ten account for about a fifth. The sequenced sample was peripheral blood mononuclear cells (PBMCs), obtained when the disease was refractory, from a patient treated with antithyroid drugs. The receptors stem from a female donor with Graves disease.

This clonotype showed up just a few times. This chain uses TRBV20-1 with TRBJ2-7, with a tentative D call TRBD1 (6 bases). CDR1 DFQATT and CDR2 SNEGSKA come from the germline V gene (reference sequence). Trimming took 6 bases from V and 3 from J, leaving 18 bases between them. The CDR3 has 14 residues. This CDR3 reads CSATRGSALYEQYF. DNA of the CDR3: TGCAGTGCAACAAGGGGGTCCGCTCTCTACGAGCAGTACTTC.

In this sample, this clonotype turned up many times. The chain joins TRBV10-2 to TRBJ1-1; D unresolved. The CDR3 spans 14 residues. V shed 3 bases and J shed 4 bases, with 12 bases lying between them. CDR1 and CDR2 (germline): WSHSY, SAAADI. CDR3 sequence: CASSDGRKITEAFF. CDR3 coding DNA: TGCGCCAGCAGTGATGGAAGAAAGATCACTGAAGCTTTCTTT.

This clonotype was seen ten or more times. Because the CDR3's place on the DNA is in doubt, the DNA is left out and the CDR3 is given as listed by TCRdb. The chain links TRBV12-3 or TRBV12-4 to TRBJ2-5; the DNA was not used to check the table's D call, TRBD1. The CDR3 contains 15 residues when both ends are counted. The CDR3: CASSFWDRGILAQYF.